The 30 T cell receptor beta chains in this list originate from one sample, sequenced in a study of T cell responses to AZD1222 COVID-19 vaccine (dated by TCRdb to the early 2020s). The library was made by the immunoSEQ multiplex PCR assay. The source is immuneACCESS, and TCRdb retained only in-frame sequences with V and J called. Part of the clones is not carried over; for the studies checked, unresolved V genes explain less than half of this, and the remainder is unexplained. Present in this sample are 200,000 or so clones, 85% to 90% of which were seen just once. The ten largest clones capture 5% to 7% of the sample. The sample's time point label, decoded: baseline before first vaccination. The sample in question was peripheral blood, obtained on day 0 of AZD1222 vaccination. The receptors were sampled from an adult in good health.

The chain combines TRBV30 with TRBJ1-2; possible D gene TRBD1, 6 bases. The CDR3 length is 13 residues. From germline, CDR1 is GTSNPN and CDR2 SVGIG (reference sequence). Deletions cut 1 base from V and 4 bases from J, with 10 bases between. The CDR3 DNA reads as TGTGCCTGGAGTGGTGGACAGCCCTATGGCTACACCTTC. Its translation is CAWSGGQPYGYTF.

The V call is TRBV6-5, the J call TRBJ2-2, with 8 bases aligning to TRBD2. Unmatched junction bases numbered 3, after V lost 8 bases and J lost 4 bases. CDR1 and CDR2 from the germline V gene are MNHEY and SVGAGI. The CDR3 spans 13 residues. CDR3 region: CASREGLTGELFF. The CDR3 bases are TGTGCCAGCCGGGAGGGGCTCACCGGGGAGCTGTTTTTT.

This clone was seen a few times. The chain has TRBV7-2 and TRBJ2-7, with D hard to call. CDR1 is SGHTA, CDR2 FQGNSA, per germline. V gave up 5 bases and J gave up 0 bases, with 14 bases separating them. The CDR3 extends over 15 amino acids. CDR3 region: CASSPSSPHSYEQYF. The CDR3, as DNA: TGTGCCAGCAGCCCCTCGTCCCCTCACTCCTACGAGCAGTACTTC.

This clone was observed a handful of times. The chain recombines TRBV5-1 with TRBJ1-2; D might be TRBD1 (6 bases). Germline V gives CDR1 SGHRS, CDR2 YFSETQ. With 3 bases removed from V and 7 bases from J, the gap between germline ends came to 22 bases. The length of the CDR3 is 16 residues. DNA of the CDR3: TGCGCCAGCAGCTCGGAGGCTGATACAGGGTGGTTTGGCTACACCTTC. Residues: CASSSEADTGWFGYTF.

V is TRBV21-1 and J is TRBJ1-5; no check of the table's D call, TRBD1, against the DNA was made. TRBV21-1 is flagged as a pseudogene. CDR3 length: 18 residues. Here the CDR3 DNA reads TGTGCCAGCAGCAAAAGATCTCAGGGGTACCATAGCAATCAGCCCCAGCATTTT. Its translation: CASSKRSQGYHSNQPQHF.

The V call is TRBV6-5, the J call TRBJ2-6, with D tentatively TRBD2 (7 bases). Trimming stripped 7 bases from V and 0 bases from J, with 10 bases between. The CDR3 loop spans 15 amino acids. Germline V gene lookup returns CDR1 MNHEY and CDR2 SVGAGI. This chain's CDR3 is CASMGGHSGANVLTF. For the CDR3, the DNA is TGTGCCAGCATGGGGGGGCACTCTGGGGCCAACGTCCTGACTTTC.

J is TRBJ1-1 and V is TRBV7-2; a weak D match, TRBD1 (5 bases). The length of the CDR3 is 16 residues. Germline CDR1 reads SGHTA; CDR2 reads FQGNSA. The V and J ends lost 2 bases and 3 bases respectively, with 16 bases between them. The CDR3 protein is CASSLLSGLGDTEAFF. CDR3 in DNA: TGTGCCAGCAGCTTACTGTCAGGCTTAGGGGACACTGAAGCTTTCTTT.

The chain carries TRBV28 and TRBJ1-3; D possibly corresponds to TRBD1 (6 bases). Trimming stripped 5 bases from V and 2 bases from J, with 10 bases between. The CDR3 spans 14 residues. Germline lookup yields CDR1 MDHEN and CDR2 SYDVKM. The CDR3 region is CASSTGQPGNTIYF. Here the CDR3 DNA reads TGTGCCAGCAGTACTGGACAGCCTGGAAACACCATATATTTT.

The chain employs TRBV7-2 and TRBJ1-2, with D unresolved. The CDR3 length is 13 residues. The V gene lost 3 bases and the J gene lost 4 bases, with 9 bases spanning the gap. Germline values: CDR1 SGHTA, CDR2 FQGNSA. CDR3 in amino acids: CASSFDDLYGYTF. The CDR3 DNA reads TGTGCCAGCAGCTTCGATGACCTCTATGGCTACACCTTC. Full variable domain (outside the CDR3, taken from reference TRBV7-2 and TRBJ1-2): GAGVSQSPSNKVTEKGKDVELRCDPISGHTALYWYRQSLGQGLEFLIYFQGNSAPDKSGLPSDRFSAERTGGSVSTLTIQRTQQEDSAVYLCASSFDDLYGYTFGSGTRLTVV.

This clone was recorded once. J is TRBJ2-7 and V is TRBV6-2 or TRBV6-3; TRBD2 agrees at 14 bases. There are 16 residues in the CDR3. Losses at the gene ends were 5 bases for V and 5 bases for J; bases not matched to a gene: 8. Germline assignment: CDR1 MNHEY and CDR2 SVGEGT. The CDR3 DNA reads as TGTGCCAGCAGTCCCCCGGGACTAGCGGGAGTCCACGAGCAGTACTTC. Residues: CASSPPGLAGVHEQYF.

This chain links TRBV19 with TRBJ2-1; D might be TRBD1 (6 bases). This CDR3 comprises 15 residues. V was shortened by 2 bases and J by 5 bases, with 13 bases between the two germline ends. Per germline, CDR1 LNHDA and CDR2 SQIVND (reference sequence). Here the CDR3 reads CASSIQQGWDNEQFF. The CDR3, as DNA: TGTGCCAGTAGTATACAACAGGGCTGGGACAATGAGCAGTTCTTC.

The CDR3 sequence: CASSLTGVYGYTF. Here the CDR3 DNA reads TGTGCCAGCAGCCTCACAGGGGTCTATGGCTACACCTTC. The chain carries TRBV5-6 and TRBJ1-2, with TRBD1 matching 7 bases. This CDR3 is 13 amino acids long. V lost 4 bases to trimming and J lost 4 bases; unmatched junction nucleotides: 4. CDR1 SGHDT and CDR2 YYEEEE come from the germline V gene.

This chain uses TRBV3-1 (or the pseudogene TRBV3-2) with TRBJ1-4; 7 nucleotides match TRBD1. The CDR3 consists of 17 residues. V shed 1 base and J 3 bases; nucleotides not matched to a gene: 8. Germline V gene sequence: CDR1 LGHDT, CDR2 YNNKEL (reference sequence). CDR3 loop: CASSQGRGGTANEKLFF. The CDR3 coding sequence is TGTGCCAGCAGCCAAGGCAGGGGGGGAACGGCTAATGAAAAACTGTTTTTT.

V usage is TRBV5-1 and J usage is TRBJ1-1, with D perhaps TRBD1 (5 bases). The CDR3 totals 16 residues. Trimming took 4 bases from V and 0 from J, leaving 16 bases between them. Germline V lookup: CDR1 SGHRS, CDR2 YFSETQ. The CDR3 coding sequence is TGCGCCAGCAGCCGAGGGACGGGTATCATGAACACTGAAGCTTTCTTT. Protein sequence: CASSRGTGIMNTEAFF.

The CDR3 coding sequence is TGTGCCAGTAGGAAACCCCCAGGGCAGAACACTGAAGCTTTCTTT. Its protein product is CASRKPPGQNTEAFF. The chain uses TRBV19 and TRBJ1-1; tentative D call: TRBD1 (5 bases). Germline V gene lookup returns CDR1 LNHDA and CDR2 SQIVND (reference sequence). Trimming shortened V by 6 bases and J by 1 base, and 15 bases separated the two germline ends. The CDR3 is 15 amino acids.

The rearrangement links TRBV29-1 to TRBJ2-7, with TRBD1 matching 8 bases. CDR1 and CDR2 from the germline V gene are SQVTM and ANQGSEA. The CDR3 loop spans 14 amino acids. With V trimmed by 5 bases and J by 5 bases, 11 bases remained unmatched. As DNA, the CDR3 is TGCAGCGTTAACAAGGACAGGGCTACGGACGAGCAGTACTTC. Translated: CSVNKDRATDEQYF.

The chain couples TRBV7-9 to TRBJ2-7; 9 positions match TRBD1. V lost 4 bases, J lost 6 bases, and 7 bases stayed unmatched. This CDR3 is built from 14 residues. Germline V CDR1 and CDR2: SEHNR, FQNEAQ (reference sequence). CDR3 bases: TGTGCCAGCAGCTCCCCGGGACAGGGTTCCGAGCAGTACTTC. As protein: CASSSPGQGSEQYF. The whole variable domain, remainder taken from reference TRBV7-9 and TRBJ2-7, is DTGVSQNPRHKITKRGQNVTFRCDPISEHNRLYWYRQTLGQGPEFLTYFQNEAQLEKSRLLSDRFSAERPKGSFSTLEIQRTEQGDSAMYLCASSSPGQGSEQYFGPGTRLTVT.

In the case of this clone: An end of the junction differs from the germline gene, which may be a read error. V gene TRBV20-1 combines with J gene TRBJ1-2; D not certain. The CDR3 runs to 8 residues. CDR1 and CDR2 from the germline V gene are DFQATT and SNEGSKA (reference sequence). Here the CDR3 DNA reads TGCAGTGCTAGAGGGGCCCCCTTC. It codes for CSARGAPF.

V gene TRBV9 combines with J gene TRBJ2-2, with D possibly being TRBD2 (7 bases). This CDR3 is built from 14 residues. Trimming left V 0 bases short and J 5 bases short, with 8 bases between. Germline assignment: CDR1 SGDLS and CDR2 YYNGEE. Written as DNA, the CDR3 is TGTGCCAGCAGCGTAGAGGGGGGGACCGGGGAGCTGTTTTTT. As protein: CASSVEGGTGELFF.

The chain has TRBV30 and TRBJ2-1; 8 bases agree with TRBD2. Germline V CDR1 and CDR2: GTSNPN, SVGIG (reference sequence). With V trimmed by 1 base and J by 9 bases, 11 bases remained unmatched. The CDR3 totals 15 residues. CDR3 residues: CAWSGVGGALREQFF. The DNA for the CDR3 is TGTGCCTGGAGTGGCGTCGGGGGGGCCCTGCGTGAGCAGTTCTTC.

This chain uses TRBV5-4 with TRBJ1-6; D not resolved. V shed 2 bases and J shed 6 bases, with 3 bases lying between them. The CDR3 has 12 residues. Germline CDR1 is SGHNT and CDR2 is YYREEE (reference sequence). CDR3 DNA sequence: TGTGCCAGCAGCTTTGGTAATTCACCCCTCCACTTT. Protein: CASSFGNSPLHF.

This chain connects TRBV27 to TRBJ1-5, with D maybe TRBD1 (5 bases). Trimming left V 3 bases short and J 7 bases short, with 13 bases between. CDR1 is MNHEY and CDR2 is SMNVEV in the germline V gene (reference sequence). The CDR3 contains 14 residues. In nucleotides, the CDR3 is TGTGCCAGCAGTTTCAGGGAGGGTATGCAGCCCCAGCATTTT. As protein: CASSFREGMQPQHF.

This rearrangement joins TRBV6-6 to TRBJ1-5; the D gene is possibly TRBD1 (6 bases). Trimming cost V 6 bases and J 1 base, with 13 bases left between them. The length of the CDR3 is 15 residues. Germline lookup yields CDR1 MNHNY and CDR2 SVGAGI (reference sequence). The DNA of the CDR3 is TGTGCCAGCAGGGGACCAGGGACAAGCAATCAGCCCCAGCATTTT. It codes for CASRGPGTSNQPQHF.

This rearrangement joins TRBV7-2 to TRBJ2-3; tentatively, D is TRBD1 or TRBD2 (5 bases each). V gave up 0 bases and J gave up 0 bases, with 7 bases separating them. The CDR3 has 15 amino acids. CDR1 SGHTA and CDR2 FQGNSA come from the germline V gene. As DNA, the CDR3 is TGTGCCAGCAGCTTAGCCTGGGGGAGCACAGATACGCAGTATTTT. Translation gives CASSLAWGSTDTQYF.

J is TRBJ1-2 and V is TRBV6-5; unclear D gene. The CDR3 contains 13 residues. Germline V gene data show CDR1 as MNHEY and CDR2 as SVGAGI. V was cut by 0 bases and J by 4 bases, with 6 bases left in between. In DNA form, the CDR3 reads TGTGCCAGCAGTTACTCGAACCGCTATGGCTACACCTTC. The encoded protein is CASSYSNRYGYTF.

This chain joins TRBV5-1 and TRBJ1-6, with D possibly TRBD1 on 5 matching bases. CDR1 is SGHRS, CDR2 YFSETQ, per germline. The length of the CDR3 is 15 residues. V was cut by 0 bases and J by 5 bases, with 9 bases left in between. CDR3 in amino acids: CASSLDRGDNSPLHF. The CDR3 DNA reads as TGCGCCAGCAGCTTGGATCGGGGCGATAATTCACCCCTCCACTTT. The variable domain in full, with the rest retrieved from reference TRBV5-1 and TRBJ1-6, is KAGVTQTPRYLIKTRGQQVTLSCSPISGHRSVSWYQQTPGQGLQFLFEYFSETQRNKGNFPGRFSGRQFSNSRSEMNVSTLELGDSALYLCASSLDRGDNSPLHFGNGTRLTVT.

The chain joins TRBV28 to TRBJ1-5, with D possibly matching TRBD1 (5 bases). CDR1 is MDHEN and CDR2 is SYDVKM in the germline V gene. The CDR3 loop spans 14 amino acids. Trimming stripped 5 bases from V and 0 bases from J, with 8 bases between. This chain's CDR3 is CASSARASNQPQHF. CDR3 sequence (DNA): TGTGCCAGCAGTGCCAGGGCTAGCAATCAGCCCCAGCATTTT.

A few counts support this clone. The DNA of the CDR3 is TGCGCCAGCAGCTCGGGCGGACTAGCGGGAGGGTTACAAGAGACCCAGTACTTC. This codes for CASSSGGLAGGLQETQYF. The chain uses TRBV5-1 and TRBJ2-5; 15 nucleotides line up with TRBD2. J gave up 2 bases and V 3 bases, and 8 bases lay outside the gene matches. The CDR3 covers 18 residues. CDR1 is SGHRS and CDR2 is YFSETQ in the germline V gene.

This clone has a single count. J is TRBJ2-3 and V is TRBV7-9; 10 bases line up with TRBD1. The CDR3 is made up of 17 amino acids. V gave up 1 base and J gave up 3 bases; unmatched junction bases: 7. Germline-derived CDR1 and CDR2 are SEHNR and FQNEAQ (reference sequence). CDR3 loop: CASSLGQGALVTDTQYF. The DNA of the CDR3 is TGTGCCAGCAGCTTAGGACAGGGGGCTCTAGTAACAGATACGCAGTATTTT.

The gene calls are TRBV7-3 and TRBJ2-3, with 7 nucleotides matching TRBD2. V was clipped by 4 bases and J by 3 bases; unmatched bases: 13. The germline CDR1 and CDR2 sequences are SGHTA and FQGTGA. The CDR3 has 17 amino acids. CDR3 in DNA: TGTGCCAGCAGCTCCCCTAGCGGCAGGTCGCAGACAGATACGCAGTATTTT. Translation gives CASSSPSGRSQTDTQYF.